Presented here are 27 T cell receptor beta chains from one specimen sequenced in a study of control samples from healthy donors and cancer patients. Some clones are missing from TCRdb's copy, which holds only in-frame ones; the method was immunoSEQ multiplex PCR. This sample has around 51,000 clones, with 80% found just once. The sequenced sample was blood. The receptor set was obtained from a man in his 70s in good health.

The chain links TRBV5-1 to TRBJ1-5, with D maybe TRBD1 (6 bases). The germline V gene encodes CDR1 SGHRS and CDR2 YFSETQ. The V end was cut by 4 bases, the J end by 2 bases, with 13 bases between. The CDR3 covers 15 residues. The CDR3 nucleotides read TGCGCCAGCAGCATCGGAGGGGGGGGCAATCAGCCCCAGCATTTT. Residues: CASSIGGGGNQPQHF.

The gene calls are TRBV19 and TRBJ1-2; possible D gene TRBD1, 5 bases. The CDR3 is 15 residues long. The germline V gene has CDR1 LNHDA and CDR2 SQIVND (reference sequence). The V and J ends lost 4 bases and 0 bases respectively, with 12 bases between them. CDR3 protein: CASSKERGTNYGYTF. The CDR3 DNA reads TGTGCCAGTAGTAAGGAGCGGGGGACTAACTATGGCTACACCTTC.

The CDR3 protein is CASSSIAGTTLNSPLHF. The DNA of the CDR3 is TGTGCCAGCAGTTCCATAGCCGGGACAACCCTGAATTCACCCCTCCACTTT. This rearrangement joins TRBV27 to TRBJ1-6, with D maybe TRBD1 (6 bases). This CDR3 contains 17 residues. V was trimmed by 4 bases and J by 7 bases, leaving 20 bases between them. Germline CDR1 MNHEY, CDR2 SMNVEV (reference sequence).

V gene TRBV6-5 combines with J gene TRBJ2-1; D possibly uses TRBD1 or TRBD2 (5 bases each). Germline lookup yields CDR1 MNHEY and CDR2 SVGAGI. CDR3 size: 13 residues. The V gene lost 6 bases and the J gene lost 9 bases, with 15 bases spanning the gap. CDR3 sequence: CASRRVLRGEQFF. DNA of the CDR3: TGTGCCAGCAGGAGGGTTCTAAGGGGTGAGCAGTTCTTC.

This rearrangement joins TRBV4-2 to TRBJ1-1; D perhaps matches TRBD1 (6 bases). Germline CDR1 and CDR2: LGHNA and YNFKEQ. The CDR3 runs 15 residues. V was shortened by 0 bases and J by 3 bases, with 11 bases between the two germline ends. CDR3 DNA: TGTGCCAGCAGCCAAGAAGGGGGTTTGTACACTGAAGCTTTCTTT. Encoded protein: CASSQEGGLYTEAFF.

The chain carries TRBV6-2 or TRBV6-3 and TRBJ2-5; no clear D gene. The CDR3 loop spans 14 amino acids. Trimming stripped 1 base from V and 7 bases from J, with 13 bases between. The germline gives CDR1 MNHEY, CDR2 SVGEGT. The CDR3 DNA reads as TGTGCCAGCAGTTACTGGGCCCTGATGGGGACCCAGTACTTC. Translating it yields CASSYWALMGTQYF.

The chain employs TRBV2 and TRBJ1-2; 7 bases agree with TRBD1. The germline gives CDR1 SNHLY, CDR2 FYNNEI. The CDR3 has 13 amino acids. V shed 0 bases, J shed 6 bases, and the junction held 1 base outside the gene matches. The CDR3 reads CASSEAQGDGYTF. CDR3 bases: TGTGCCAGCAGTGAAGCCCAGGGGGATGGCTACACCTTC.

V is TRBV6-5 and J is TRBJ1-4; no reliable D call. Germline CDR1 reads MNHEY; CDR2 reads SVGAGI. With 2 bases removed from V and 3 bases from J, the gap between germline ends came to 10 bases. This CDR3 has 15 residues. The CDR3 region is CASSYRREANEKLFF. As DNA, the CDR3 is TGTGCCAGCAGTTACCGCCGGGAAGCTAATGAAAAACTGTTTTTT.

The chain couples TRBV5-4 to TRBJ2-3; D is unclear. V lost 0 bases, J lost 4 bases, and 9 bases lay in between. In germline, CDR1 is SGHNT, CDR2 YYREEE (reference sequence). The CDR3 consists of 14 residues. DNA of the CDR3: TGTGCCAGCAGCTTGGACCAGGTGCCAGATACGCAGTATTTT. Translated, it gives CASSLDQVPDTQYF.

V gene TRBV5-1 combines with J gene TRBJ2-7; D is unclear. Germline V lookup: CDR1 SGHRS, CDR2 YFSETQ. V was cut by 0 bases and J by 3 bases, with 10 bases left in between. The CDR3 is 14 residues long. The CDR3 loop reads CASSLGRTDYEQYF. CDR3 sequence (DNA): TGCGCCAGCAGCTTGGGAAGGACGGACTACGAGCAGTACTTC. Using reference TRBV5-1 and TRBJ2-7 for the parts outside the CDR3, the full variable domain is KAGVTQTPRYLIKTRGQQVTLSCSPISGHRSVSWYQQTPGQGLQFLFEYFSETQRNKGNFPGRFSGRQFSNSRSEMNVSTLELGDSALYLCASSLGRTDYEQYFGPGTRLTVT.

This rearrangement joins TRBV2 to TRBJ2-7; 9 bases match TRBD1. The CDR3 covers 13 residues. J was trimmed by 5 bases and V by 6 bases; bases with no gene match: 5. Germline V gene lookup returns CDR1 SNHLY and CDR2 FYNNEI. CDR3 nucleotide sequence: TGTGCCAGCAGGGGGGACAGGGAGAACGAGCAGTACTTC. Its protein product is CASRGDRENEQYF.

V and J are TRBV13 and TRBJ2-2; 13 bases match TRBD2. This CDR3 comprises 18 residues. Germline V gives CDR1 PRHDT, CDR2 FYEKMQ (reference sequence). The V and J ends lost 5 bases and 6 bases, in that order; junction bases with no gene match: 12. This CDR3 reads CASSIGLAGDFEAGELFF. DNA for the CDR3: TGTGCCAGCAGCATCGGACTAGCGGGAGACTTTGAGGCCGGGGAGCTGTTTTTT.

The rearrangement joins TRBV5-8 to TRBJ1-4; D is uncertain. The CDR3 loop spans 17 amino acids. Trimming pared 4 bases from V and 0 bases from J, leaving 16 bases between. Germline CDR1 and CDR2: SGHTS and YDEGEE. In DNA form, the CDR3 reads TGTGCCAGCAGCCGCGGCGTCGGCGACCCAACTAATGAAAAACTGTTTTTT. Its translation: CASSRGVGDPTNEKLFF.

The DNA for the CDR3 is TGTGCCAGCAGCCGAGAGGGGGGACTTCTAAACTACGAGCAGTACTTC. It translates to CASSREGGLLNYEQYF. The gene calls are TRBV7-8 and TRBJ2-7; tentatively, D is TRBD1 or TRBD2 (6 bases each). Germline CDR1 SGHVS, CDR2 FQNEAQ. The CDR3 totals 16 residues. V was clipped by 5 bases and J by 3 bases, with 20 bases between them.

The chain combines TRBV18 with TRBJ2-3; 13 bases are shared with TRBD2. Trimming cost V 4 bases and J 5 bases; bases outside gene matches: 3. Per germline, CDR1 KGHSH and CDR2 LQKENI. The CDR3 extends over 15 amino acids. The CDR3 is CASSQLAGGQDTQYF. CDR3 nucleotide sequence: TGTGCCAGCTCACAACTAGCGGGGGGGCAAGATACGCAGTATTTT.

This rearrangement joins TRBV24-1 to TRBJ2-3; 13 bases align to TRBD2. This CDR3 comprises 19 residues. Germline V gene data show CDR1 as KGHDR and CDR2 as SFDVKD. J lost 5 bases, V lost 4 bases, and 14 bases had no gene match. The CDR3 sequence: CATSDPGLAGVSHLDTQYF. CDR3 nucleotide sequence: TGTGCCACCAGTGACCCCGGACTAGCGGGAGTCTCCCATCTAGATACGCAGTATTTT.

V and J are TRBV12-3 or TRBV12-4 and TRBJ2-1; D gene unclear. This CDR3 is built from 13 residues. The V gene lost 4 bases and the J gene lost 11 bases, with 15 bases spanning the gap. The CDR3 DNA reads TGTGCCAGCAGTTCGATCAAGACAATGAAGCAGTTCTTC. This encodes CASSSIKTMKQFF.

The chain uses TRBV4-1 and TRBJ2-7, with a possible D match to TRBD2 (6 bases). The CDR3 has 12 amino acids. Trimming removed 1 base at V and 7 bases at J, with 8 bases between. CDR1 MGHRA and CDR2 YSYEKL come from the germline V gene. The CDR3 is CASSQGRGEQYF. The CDR3 DNA sequence: TGCGCCAGCAGCCAAGGACGGGGGGAGCAGTACTTC.

This rearrangement joins TRBV5-4 to TRBJ1-5, with a possible D match to TRBD1 (5 bases). Between the trimmed V and J ends, which lost 4 bases and 1 base, there was a span of 15 bases. Germline lookup yields CDR1 SGHNT and CDR2 YYREEE (reference sequence). The CDR3 is 16 amino acids. For the CDR3, the DNA is TGTGCCAGCAGCCCGTTCAGGGCTGGAAGCAATCAGCCCCAGCATTTT. As protein: CASSPFRAGSNQPQHF. Using reference TRBV5-4 and TRBJ1-5 for the parts outside the CDR3, the full variable domain is ETGVTQSPTHLIKTRGQQVTLRCSSQSGHNTVSWYQQALGQGPQFIFQYYREEENGRGNFPPRFSGLQFPNYSSELNVNALELDDSALYLCASSPFRAGSNQPQHFGDGTRLSIL.

The CDR3 nucleotides are TGTGCCAGCGAAGGGCGGGGAGTCTACGAGCAGTACTTC. Its translation is CASEGRGVYEQYF. The chain combines TRBV11-2 with TRBJ2-7, with a weak D call TRBD2 (6 bases). V shed 8 bases and J shed 3 bases, with 14 bases lying between them. Germline loops: CDR1 SGHAT, CDR2 FQNNGV. The CDR3 is 13 amino acids.

V and J are TRBV28 and TRBJ2-5; D ambiguous. The CDR3 is 14 amino acids. Germline CDR1 and CDR2: MDHEN and SYDVKM. V was clipped by 1 base and J by 2 bases, with 8 bases between them. The CDR3 protein is CASSLSSAQETQYF. Here the CDR3 DNA reads TGTGCCAGCAGTTTATCGTCTGCACAAGAGACCCAGTACTTC.

The V call is TRBV11-2, the J call TRBJ1-1, with D hard to call. V was pared by 5 bases and J by 0 bases, with 7 bases between. The V gene's germline CDR1 is SGHAT and CDR2 FQNNGV. The CDR3 length is 13 residues. The CDR3 protein is CASSPQMNTEAFF. The CDR3 nucleotides read TGTGCCAGCAGCCCCCAAATGAACACTGAAGCTTTCTTT.

The V and J genes are TRBV10-2 and TRBJ1-1; 8 positions match TRBD1. The CDR3 extends over 14 amino acids. Germline trimming cut 3 bases from V and 1 base from J; bases unmatched to any gene: 1. The germline gives CDR1 WSHSY, CDR2 SAAADI. This CDR3 is CASSDDRGNTEAFF. The DNA of the CDR3 is TGCGCCAGCAGTGACGACAGGGGGAACACTGAAGCTTTCTTT.

There are a few counts of this clone. CDR3 sequence: CASISREAAEQYF. The DNA of the CDR3 is TGTGCCAGCATATCACGGGAGGCGGCCGAGCAGTACTTC. The genes are TRBV28 and TRBJ2-7; TRBD2 matches 7 bases. Germline CDR1 and CDR2: MDHEN and SYDVKM. V lost 7 bases, J lost 6 bases, and 9 bases stayed unmatched. The CDR3 has 13 residues.

There are a few counts of this clone. CDR3: CASSIHRGTVQETQYF. Written as DNA, the CDR3 is TGCGCCAGCAGCATACACAGGGGGACAGTCCAAGAGACCCAGTACTTC. The chain employs TRBV5-1 and TRBJ2-5; 8 nucleotides align to TRBD1. Germline CDR1 is SGHRS and CDR2 is YFSETQ. The J segment lost 1 base and the V segment lost 4 bases, leaving 9 bases of the junction unmatched. The CDR3 is made up of 16 amino acids.

The rearrangement links TRBV15 to TRBJ2-4; 9 bases fit TRBD2. The trim removed 5 bases at V and 9 bases at J, leaving 11 bases unmatched. Germline assignment: CDR1 LNHNV and CDR2 YYDKDF (reference sequence). This CDR3 is 15 amino acids long. CDR3 residues: CATSPRSSGMLIQYF. CDR3 nucleotide sequence: TGTGCCACCAGCCCCCGGTCTAGCGGGATGCTCATTCAGTACTTC.

This chain connects TRBV5-1 to TRBJ2-1; 11 bases are shared with TRBD2. V trimming: 2 bases; J trimming: 6 bases; junction bases outside the gene matches: 10. Looked up from germline, CDR1 is SGHRS and CDR2 is YFSETQ. This CDR3 region has 17 residues. CDR3 amino acids: CASSFGSGRAFVNEQFF. CDR3 DNA sequence: TGCGCCAGCAGCTTCGGTAGCGGGAGGGCCTTCGTCAATGAGCAGTTCTTC. The full variable domain, rest sourced from reference TRBV5-1 and TRBJ2-1, is KAGVTQTPRYLIKTRGQQVTLSCSPISGHRSVSWYQQTPGQGLQFLFEYFSETQRNKGNFPGRFSGRQFSNSRSEMNVSTLELGDSALYLCASSFGSGRAFVNEQFFGPGTRLTVL.